This T cell receptor (beta chain) was sequenced for a study of blood T cell repertoires in COVID-19. Study-level information: Sites in the United States, Italy and Spain provided acute and convalescent COVID-19 samples. Nucleic acid was either cDNA or gDNA, and it came from T cells, B-cell-depleted T cells, or PBMCs.

In Seattle, patients joined the study during active infection and were tracked longitudinally. As handled by the study authors: Cell counts per sample came from amplifying reference gene primers. Only in-frame clones appear in the TCRdb table, and some are missing; sequencing was by immunoSEQ multiplex PCR. V and J calls plus clone size are reproduced from that table; the DNA served to infer D and trimming. Altogether 300,000 to 350,000 clones are present, roughly 90% being singletons, with the ten largest covering 2.5% to 3.5%. Trimming took off 3 bases at V and 0 bases at J, with 8 bases between the two ends. The CDR3 sequence is 14 residues long. Germline V CDR1 and CDR2: SNHLY, FYNNEI. On this clone itself: The identical CDR3 is also encoded by other nucleotide sequences in the sample.

The chain employs TRBV2 and TRBJ1-1; D is perhaps TRBD1 (5 bases). Sequencing used peripheral blood. This TCR derives from a woman aged 25 to 45 with COVID-19, enrolled during active disease. CDR3 protein: CASSDGGMNTEAFF. The CDR3 DNA is TGTGCCAGCAGTGACGGGGGGATGAACACTGAAGCTTTCTTT. Looking up the rest from reference TRBV2 and TRBJ1-1 gives the full variable domain: EPEVTQTPSHQVTQMGQEVILRCVPISNHLYFYWYRQILGQKVEFLVSFYNNEISEKSEIFDDQFSVERPDGSNFTLKIRSTKLEDSAMYFCASSDGGMNTEAFFGQGTRLTVV.